One sample yielded the 9 T cell receptor beta chains listed below, sequenced in a study of neurological immune-mediated disorders. Each CDR3 protein gets one entry after TCRdb re-called the 5' RACE reads with MiXCR. The sample includes about 35,000 distinct CDR3 sequences, 3.5% to 4% seen only once; the top ten take roughly 2%. The material sequenced was PBMCs. Receptors were obtained from a man aged 30-40 years with multiple sclerosis.

This clonotype was counted at least ten times. This chain connects TRBV7-6 to TRBJ1-1; 9 bases line up with TRBD1. Germline CDR1 and CDR2: SGHVS and FNYEAQ. The V gene end was trimmed by 1 base and the J gene end by 4 bases; junction bases not matched to a gene: 10. This CDR3 spans 17 amino acids. CDR3: CASSLEDRGRGRTEAFF. DNA for the CDR3: TGTGCCAGCAGCTTAGAGGACAGGGGACGCGGGCGCACTGAAGCTTTCTTT.

Concerning this clonotype itself: At one end, the junction sequence differs from germline, possibly due to a read error. The chain carries TRBV19 and TRBJ1-5, with D perhaps matching TRBD1 (5 bases). This CDR3 is built from 15 residues. CDR1 LNHDA and CDR2 SQIVND come from the germline V gene (reference sequence). CDR3 nucleotides: TGTGCCAGTAGTATAGGGTTGAGGGGCGGGCAGCCCCAGAATTTT. It translates to CASSIGLRGGQPQNF. Together with reference TRBV19 and TRBJ1-5, the CDR3 gives the full variable domain: DGGITQSPKYLFRKEGQNVTLSCEQNLNHDAMYWYRQDPGQGLRLIYYSQIVNDFQKGDIAEGYSVSREKKESFPLTVTSAQKNPTAFYLCASSIGLRGGQPQNFGDGTRLSIL.

CDR3 sequence reads: CASSRLSKNQETQYF. The CDR3 nucleotides read TGCGCCAGCAGCCGGCTAAGCAAAAACCAAGAGACCCAGTACTTC. V usage is TRBV4-1 and J usage is TRBJ2-5, with unresolved D. Trimming stripped 4 bases from V and 0 bases from J, with 12 bases between. This CDR3 spans 15 amino acids. Germline CDR1 is MGHRA and CDR2 is YSYEKL.

This clonotype was detected a few times. The chain carries TRBV4-3 and TRBJ2-5, with 7 bases fitting TRBD2. CDR1 is LGHNA, CDR2 YSLEER, per germline. CDR3 size: 15 residues. The junction had 6 bases not matched to a gene; V was cut back by 1 base and J by 4 bases. The CDR3 here is CASSQATGGVETQYF. CDR3 coding DNA: TGCGCCAGCAGCCAAGCGACGGGAGGAGTAGAGACCCAGTACTTC.

In its sample, this clonotype was seen many times. J is TRBJ2-5 and V is TRBV12-3 or TRBV12-4, with a tentative D call TRBD2 (6 bases). Trimming left V 1 base short and J 0 bases short, with 9 bases between. There are 15 residues in the CDR3. This chain's CDR3 is CASSLVADYQETQYF. The CDR3, as DNA: TGTGCCAGCAGTTTAGTAGCGGATTACCAAGAGACCCAGTACTTC.

The V call is TRBV29-1, the J call TRBJ2-1, with unresolved D. Germline loops: CDR1 SQVTM, CDR2 ANQGSEA. CDR3 length: 12 residues. V shed 5 bases and J shed 3 bases, with 8 bases lying between them. DNA of the CDR3: TGCAGCGTTATCGGATTCTACAATGAGCAGTTCTTC. Its protein product is CSVIGFYNEQFF.

This chain uses TRBV7-9 with TRBJ2-7; D not resolved. V was shortened by 1 base and J by 2 bases, with 9 bases between the two germline ends. Germline V lookup: CDR1 SEHNR, CDR2 FQNEAQ (reference sequence). The CDR3 covers 14 residues. The CDR3 coding sequence is TGTGCCAGCAGCTTAGTTAGATCCACCTACGAGCAGTACTTC. Protein product: CASSLVRSTYEQYF.

This clonotype was picked up many times. The V and J genes are TRBV20-1 and TRBJ2-5, with 15 bases fitting TRBD2. The CDR3 extends over 15 amino acids. Germline values: CDR1 DFQATT, CDR2 SNEGSKA (reference sequence). V lost 6 bases and J lost 4; bases outside the gene matches: 6. DNA of the CDR3: TGCAGTGCCATAGGACTAGCGGGGGGGCGAGAGACCCAGTACTTC. Amino acid sequence: CSAIGLAGGRETQYF.

This clonotype was counted ten times or more. V usage is TRBV10-3 and J usage is TRBJ1-3; D not certain. This CDR3 contains 15 residues. Trimming shortened V by 3 bases and J by 0 bases, and 9 bases separated the two germline ends. Per the germline V gene, CDR1 is ENHRY and CDR2 is SYGVKD. The CDR3 spells CAISDPGDSGNTIYF. The DNA of the CDR3 is TGTGCCATCAGTGACCCCGGGGACTCTGGAAACACCATATATTTT.